Each of the 22 T cell receptor beta chains below was sequenced from the same sample in a study of T cell repertoires in cytomegalovirus infection. TCRdb reanalysed the reads using MiXCR and keeps one entry per CDR3 protein. The sample has 450,000 to 600,000 distinct CDR3 sequences; 10% to 12% are singletons. Source material: PBMCs. These receptors were obtained from a human donor in good health (CMV status not recorded). Some clones in this sample may be carry-over from other donors' samples.

This clonotype was counted ten times or more. The genes are TRBV12-3 or TRBV12-4 and TRBJ1-2; 8 bases agree with TRBD1. The V and J ends lost 10 bases and 4 bases, in that order; junction bases with no gene match: 20. The CDR3 spans 17 residues. Written as DNA, the CDR3 is TGTGCCATCTCCTTTAGGCCGGGACAGGAGGGCCTCTATGGCTACACCTTC. It specifies CAISFRPGQEGLYGYTF.

This clonotype was recorded at least ten times. This chain connects TRBV7-9 to TRBJ1-1; D is perhaps TRBD1 (5 bases). The CDR3 totals 15 residues. Germline lookup yields CDR1 SEHNR and CDR2 FQNEAQ (reference sequence). Deletions cut 1 base from V and 3 bases from J, with 12 bases between. The CDR3 bases are TGTGCCAGCAGCTTAGGGCAGGGTTGGGACACTGAAGCTTTCTTT. As protein: CASSLGQGWDTEAFF. The full variable domain, rest sourced from reference TRBV7-9 and TRBJ1-1, is DTGVSQNPRHKITKRGQNVTFRCDPISEHNRLYWYRQTLGQGPEFLTYFQNEAQLEKSRLLSDRFSAERPKGSFSTLEIQRTEQGDSAMYLCASSLGQGWDTEAFFGQGTRLTVV.

This clonotype has a count of ten or more. The chain links TRBV6-1 to TRBJ1-2, with no clear D. The CDR3 totals 12 residues. V was trimmed by 1 base and J by 5 bases, leaving 5 bases between them. Germline CDR1 reads MNHNS; CDR2 reads SASEGT. DNA of the CDR3: TGTGCCAGCAGTGAAGATTTTTATGGCTACACCTTC. It codes for CASSEDFYGYTF.

This clonotype was detected many times. J is TRBJ2-2 and V is TRBV11-3; 8 bases are shared with TRBD1. CDR1 is SGHNT, CDR2 YENEEA, per germline. The CDR3 extends over 15 amino acids. V was pared by 2 bases and J by 4 bases, with 3 bases of the junction left unmatched. CDR3 region: CASSLRTGFTGELFF. In DNA, the CDR3 is TGTGCCAGCAGCTTAAGGACAGGGTTCACCGGGGAGCTGTTTTTT.

The sample holds many counts of this clonotype. V is TRBV24-1 and J is TRBJ2-5; D unclear. The CDR3 sequence is 15 residues long. Trimming stripped 2 bases from V and 5 bases from J, with 14 bases between. Germline V gene lookup returns CDR1 KGHDR and CDR2 SFDVKD. CDR3 residues: CATSDSNGEAETQYF. Written as DNA, the CDR3 is TGTGCCACCAGTGATTCCAACGGTGAGGCGGAGACCCAGTACTTC.

Details on this clonotype: A much bigger clone sits one base away, suggesting this may be a read error. Since the CDR3 does not end with the conserved phenylalanine or tryptophan, this likely comes from a read error. The rearrangement joins TRBV24-1 to TRBJ2-7, with D tentatively TRBD1 or TRBD2 (6 bases each). V lost 4 bases and J 6 bases, leaving 21 bases between the germline ends. The CDR3 consists of 16 residues. The germline V gene encodes CDR1 KGHDR and CDR2 SFDVKD. CDR3 sequence: CATSDPGGTLISEQYY. CDR3 DNA: TGTGCCACCAGTGACCCCGGGGGCACCTTAATATCCGAGCAGTACTAC.

This clonotype was picked up many times. CDR3 DNA sequence: TGCGCCAGCAGCCCCTACAGGGGGAGCTCCTACAATGAGCAGTTCTTC. This encodes CASSPYRGSSYNEQFF. V is TRBV4-1 and J is TRBJ2-1, with TRBD1 matching 8 bases. The germline CDR1 and CDR2 sequences are MGHRA and YSYEKL. The CDR3 extends over 16 amino acids. Losses at the gene ends were 4 bases for V and 0 bases for J; bases not matched to a gene: 5.

This clonotype is a singleton in its sample. Germline is not matched at one junction end, which may reflect a read error. This chain connects TRBV2 to TRBJ1-1; D may be TRBD1 (5 bases). Looked up from germline, CDR1 is SNHLY and CDR2 is FYNNEI. The CDR3 spans 14 residues. The CDR3 nucleotides are TGTGTCAGCAGTGAAGCAACTGGGCAGGGTGAAGCTTTCTTT. Protein: CVSSEATGQGEAFF.

This clonotype was recorded at least ten times. The chain has TRBV4-2 and TRBJ2-4, with 7 bases matching TRBD1. With V trimmed by 0 bases and J by 9 bases, 8 bases remained unmatched. This CDR3 is built from 15 residues. Germline CDR1 LGHNA, CDR2 YNFKEQ. CDR3 nucleotides: TGTGCCAGCAGCCAAGAAGGGAGACAGGGAAGCATTCAGTACTTC. As protein: CASSQEGRQGSIQYF.

There are many counts of this clonotype. This chain uses TRBV5-1 with TRBJ2-1, with 7 bases aligning to TRBD1. In germline, CDR1 is SGHRS, CDR2 YFSETQ. J was trimmed by 8 bases and V by 6 bases; bases with no gene match: 11. The CDR3 runs 14 residues. The CDR3 DNA is TGCGCCAGCACCTCACGGTCAGGGGGTGATGAGCAGTTCTTC. Amino acid sequence: CASTSRSGGDEQFF.

This clonotype was recorded at least ten times. This rearrangement joins TRBV6-1 to TRBJ1-2; perhaps TRBD1 as D (5 bases). CDR1 is MNHNS and CDR2 is SASEGT in the germline V gene. The CDR3 has 17 residues. Trimming stripped 10 bases from V and 0 bases from J, with 24 bases between. Here the CDR3 reads CAIAILVARGPNYGYTF. DNA for the CDR3: TGTGCCATCGCGATTCTCGTCGCGAGGGGCCCTAACTATGGCTACACCTTC.

This clonotype was counted ten times or more. The rearrangement links TRBV6-5 to TRBJ2-7, with D possibly matching TRBD2 (6 bases). The germline CDR1 and CDR2 sequences are MNHEY and SVGAGI. Between the trimmed V and J ends, which lost 5 bases and 1 base, there was a span of 15 bases. This CDR3 comprises 15 residues. CDR3 in amino acids: CASSRRTGGSYEQYF. CDR3 DNA sequence: TGTGCCAGCAGTCGCCGGACCGGGGGATCCTACGAGCAGTACTTC.

This clonotype was seen many times. The chain is built from TRBV7-9 and TRBJ2-7; TRBD2 aligns across 9 bases. Germline CDR1 and CDR2: SEHNR and FQNEAQ (reference sequence). CDR3 length: 14 amino acids. Trimming removed 5 bases from V and 5 bases from J; junction bases left unmatched: 7. The CDR3: CASSPLAGIDEQYF. DNA of the CDR3: TGTGCCAGCAGCCCTCTAGCGGGAATCGACGAGCAGTACTTC.

The chain recombines TRBV20-1 with TRBJ1-4; 8 bases map to TRBD1. Germline values: CDR1 DFQATT, CDR2 SNEGSKA (reference sequence). V dropped 7 bases and J dropped 10; count of bases not matched to a gene: 11. The CDR3 is 13 amino acids. The CDR3 region is CSVKTPGGGKLFF. The CDR3 DNA reads TGCAGTGTTAAAACTCCAGGGGGCGGAAAACTGTTTTTT.

This clonotype was seen ten or more times. The V gene is TRBV7-2, the J gene TRBJ2-5; tentatively, D is TRBD1 (6 bases). Germline CDR1 is SGHTA and CDR2 is FQGNSA. CDR3 length equals 14 residues. The V end was cut by 1 base, the J end by 2 bases, with 8 bases between. The CDR3 reads CASSLGGQQETQYF. Here the CDR3 DNA reads TGTGCCAGCAGCTTAGGCGGACAGCAAGAGACCCAGTACTTC.

Many counts were recorded for this clonotype. The chain joins TRBV7-6 to TRBJ1-3; possible D gene TRBD1, 5 bases. The CDR3 has 16 residues. Trimming removed 0 bases at V and 2 bases at J, with 11 bases between. Per the germline V gene, CDR1 is SGHVS and CDR2 is FNYEAQ. The CDR3 DNA sequence: TGTGCCAGCAGCTTAGCGGGATGGGGACCTGGAAACACCATATATTTT. Encoded protein: CASSLAGWGPGNTIYF.

Turning to this clonotype: This clone may be a read error of a much larger clone one base away. J is TRBJ1-2 and V is TRBV6-2 or TRBV6-3; no reliable D call. CDR3 size: 11 residues. Germline V CDR1 and CDR2: MNHEY, SVGEGT. V lost 6 bases to trimming and J lost 5 bases, with 7 bases between them. The CDR3 nucleotides read TGTGCCAGCAGACCGATGTATGGCTACACCTTC. Its translation is CASRPMYGYTF.

This sequence joins TRBV13 and TRBJ1-5; TRBD1 aligns across 9 bases. This CDR3 region has 14 residues. The V segment lost 4 bases and the J segment 6 bases; nucleotides outside the gene matches: 4. CDR1 PRHDT and CDR2 FYEKMQ come from the germline V gene (reference sequence). CDR3 sequence: CASSYGTGTQPQHF. Written as DNA, the CDR3 is TGTGCCAGCAGCTATGGGACAGGGACTCAGCCCCAGCATTTT.

The chain combines TRBV23-1 with TRBJ2-7; D may be TRBD1 (6 bases). TRBV23-1 is an ORF; its function is uncertain. V dropped 2 bases and J dropped 0 bases, with 17 bases sitting between them. The CDR3 runs 17 residues. CDR3 DNA: TGCGCCAGCAGTCAACCCGAATTAGACAGGAGCTCCTACGAGCAGTACTTC. Amino acid sequence: CASSQPELDRSSYEQYF.

This clonotype was detected only a few times. This chain joins TRBV5-1 and TRBJ1-1, with a possible D match to TRBD1 (6 bases). V lost 1 base, J lost 5 bases, and 15 bases lay in between. The CDR3 contains 15 residues. The germline gives CDR1 SGHRS, CDR2 YFSETQ. Here the CDR3 DNA reads TGCGCCAGCAGCTTGCTGGTACAGGGTATGACTGAAGCTTTCTTT. Its translation is CASSLLVQGMTEAFF. The full variable domain, with the rest looked up from reference TRBV5-1 and TRBJ1-1, is KAGVTQTPRYLIKTRGQQVTLSCSPISGHRSVSWYQQTPGQGLQFLFEYFSETQRNKGNFPGRFSGRQFSNSRSEMNVSTLELGDSALYLCASSLLVQGMTEAFFGQGTRLTVV.

Regarding this clonotype: The conserved closing phenylalanine or tryptophan is absent in this CDR3, likely reflecting a read error. V is TRBV12-3 or TRBV12-4 and J is TRBJ1-4; unclear D gene. Trimming cost V 1 base and J 5 bases, with 8 bases left between them. The CDR3 is 14 residues long. The CDR3 protein is CASSLGPINEKLFY. CDR3 DNA sequence: TGTGCCAGCAGTTTAGGACCGATCAATGAAAAACTGTTTTAT.

The rearrangement links TRBV4-1 to TRBJ2-2; D possibly matches TRBD1 or TRBD2 (5 bases each). The CDR3 sequence is 12 residues long. CDR1 MGHRA and CDR2 YSYEKL come from the germline V gene. V lost 7 bases and J 5 bases, leaving 8 bases between the germline ends. DNA for the CDR3: TGCGCCAGCAACGAGGGGACCGGGGAGCTGTTTTTT. Its protein product is CASNEGTGELFF.